The clone carrying this T cell receptor beta chain came up a few times. Its antigen is undetermined. This record comes from a study of T-cell memory formation after mild COVID-19. Study-level points and caveats: Shrinking CD4+ clones resided mostly in CM and EM, and CD8+ ones in EMRA.

TCRdb called the 5' RACE reads again in MiXCR, with one record for every CDR3 protein. The sample carries around 220,000 distinct CDR3 sequences, about 17% recorded once. The V and J ends lost 8 bases and 2 bases, in that order; junction bases with no gene match: 7. This CDR3 is 14 amino acids long. Germline CDR1 and CDR2: MNHEY and SVGEGT. The chain joins TRBV6-2 or TRBV6-3 to TRBJ2-3; TRBD2 matches at 7 bases. Sequencing was carried out using PBMCs or a T cell subset sorted from them (not recorded which). The source of this sequence is a young man who had mild COVID-19 (a few samples of this study predate the infection). Cell type and time point are not known. CDR3 sequence: CASGSSGDTDTQYF. The CDR3 region has the DNA TGTGCCAGCGGCTCTAGCGGAGACACAGATACGCAGTATTTT.